This entry lists 24 T cell receptor beta chains sequenced from one sample in a study of blood T cell repertoires in COVID-19. Profiled with immunoSEQ multiplex PCR; TCRdb holds only in-frame clones, not every one. The table records more than 200,000 clones, 70% to 90% of them present only once. Sequencing used peripheral blood. The receptors originated from a young man with active or convalescent COVID-19.

The CDR3 spells CASSVGGLEIYEQYF. The DNA of the CDR3 is TGTGCCAGCAGCGTAGGAGGGCTAGAAATCTACGAGCAGTACTTC. The gene calls are TRBV9 and TRBJ2-7, with D possibly TRBD2 on 5 matching bases. In germline, CDR1 is SGDLS, CDR2 YYNGEE. V lost 0 bases, J lost 3 bases, and 13 bases lay in between. This CDR3 comprises 15 residues. Full variable domain (remainder filled in from reference TRBV9 and TRBJ2-7): DSGVTQTPKHLITATGQRVTLRCSPRSGDLSVYWYQQSLDQGLQFLIQYYNGEERAKGNILERFSAQQFPDLHSELNLSSLELGDSALYFCASSVGGLEIYEQYFGPGTRLTVT.

DNA for the CDR3: TGTGCCAGCAGTCACCGGGGCAGGGGGCGGTCCTATAATTCACCCCTCCACTTT. Translation gives CASSHRGRGRSYNSPLHF. This chain joins TRBV28 and TRBJ1-6; 8 bases match TRBD1. With V trimmed by 5 bases and J by 1 base, 10 bases remained unmatched. CDR3 length equals 18 residues. Germline V gene data show CDR1 as MDHEN and CDR2 as SYDVKM. Full variable domain (outside the CDR3, taken from reference TRBV28 and TRBJ1-6): DVKVTQSSRYLVKRTGEKVFLECVQDMDHENMFWYRQDPGLGLRLIYFSYDVKMKEKGDIPEGYSVSREKKERFSLILESASTNQTSMYLCASSHRGRGRSYNSPLHFGNGTRLTVT.

This chain connects TRBV7-2 to TRBJ2-3, with 12 positions matching TRBD1. From germline, CDR1 is SGHTA and CDR2 FQGNSA. Trimming removed 1 base from V and 7 bases from J; junction bases left unmatched: 3. There are 15 residues in the CDR3. As DNA, the CDR3 is TGTGCCAGCAGCTTAGGGGACAGGGGGCCCAATACGCAGTATTTT. It is translated as CASSLGDRGPNTQYF.

The J gene is TRBJ1-6, the V gene TRBV12-5; D perhaps matches TRBD1 (6 bases). This CDR3 is 14 amino acids long. Trimming pared 4 bases from V and 10 bases from J, leaving 14 bases between. CDR1 is LGHNT and CDR2 is FRNRAP in the germline V gene. The CDR3: CASGSTGFGSPLHF. The CDR3 DNA follows: TGTGCTAGTGGTTCAACAGGGTTTGGCTCACCCCTCCACTTT.

The J gene is TRBJ2-2, the V gene TRBV7-2, with no clear D. The CDR3 runs 12 residues. V was clipped by 7 bases and J by 3 bases, with 6 bases between them. Germline CDR1 and CDR2: SGHTA and FQGNSA. In DNA, the CDR3 is TGTGCCAGCACCCGGTACACCGGGGAGCTGTTTTTT. Translated: CASTRYTGELFF. Full variable domain (remainder filled in from reference TRBV7-2 and TRBJ2-2): GAGVSQSPSNKVTEKGKDVELRCDPISGHTALYWYRQSLGQGLEFLIYFQGNSAPDKSGLPSDRFSAERTGGSVSTLTIQRTQQEDSAVYLCASTRYTGELFFGEGSRLTVL.

The chain uses TRBV27 and TRBJ2-2, with D unclear. The CDR3 spans 13 residues. Germline V lookup: CDR1 MNHEY, CDR2 SMNVEV (reference sequence). Trimming took 0 bases from V and 11 from J, leaving 10 bases between them. In nucleotides, the CDR3 is TGTGCCAGCAGTTTATCGAGAGGAATAGAGCTGTTTTTT. Translated, it gives CASSLSRGIELFF.

The V call is TRBV2, the J call TRBJ1-5; TRBD1 matches at 8 bases. The germline V gene has CDR1 SNHLY and CDR2 FYNNEI. Trimming took 0 bases from V and 2 from J; bases not matched to a gene: 3. This CDR3 comprises 16 residues. Here the CDR3 reads CASSEAPGQGNQPQHF. The DNA for the CDR3 is TGTGCCAGCAGTGAAGCCCCGGGACAGGGCAATCAGCCCCAGCATTTT.

This chain links TRBV11-2 with TRBJ1-5, with D perhaps TRBD1 (6 bases). V was trimmed by 1 base and J by 3 bases, leaving 10 bases between them. Germline CDR1 and CDR2: SGHAT and FQNNGV. The CDR3 has 15 amino acids. In DNA form, the CDR3 reads TGTGCCAGCAGCTTAGTGGCAGGGGACAATCAGCCCCAGCATTTT. It encodes CASSLVAGDNQPQHF. The variable domain in full, completed from reference TRBV11-2 and TRBJ1-5, reads EAGVAQSPRYKIIEKRQSVAFWCNPISGHATLYWYQQILGQGPKLLIQFQNNGVVDDSQLPKDRFSAERLKGVDSTLKIQPAKLEDSAVYLCASSLVAGDNQPQHFGDGTRLSIL.

This chain links TRBV2 with TRBJ2-7, with 7 bases lining up with TRBD1. Germline V gene sequence: CDR1 SNHLY, CDR2 FYNNEI. Trimming took 6 bases from V and 4 from J; bases not matched to a gene: 9. This CDR3 spans 14 amino acids. DNA of the CDR3: TGTGCCAGCAGCACCGGGACAGCCTATTACGAGCAGTACTTC. Translated, it gives CASSTGTAYYEQYF.

The chain joins TRBV6-5 to TRBJ2-1, with D uncertain. CDR1 is MNHEY, CDR2 SVGAGI, per germline. The CDR3 is 13 amino acids. Deletions cut 5 bases from V and 10 bases from J, with 15 bases between. For the CDR3, the DNA is TGTGCCAGCAGTACCCCCCCCGGCAGGGAGCAGTTCTTC. It translates to CASSTPPGREQFF.

This chain joins TRBV3-1 (or the pseudogene TRBV3-2) and TRBJ2-6; D possibly corresponds to TRBD1 (5 bases). Trimming stripped 4 bases from V and 0 bases from J, with 7 bases between. Germline V gives CDR1 LGHDT, CDR2 YNNKEL (reference sequence). CDR3 size: 15 residues. The CDR3 coding sequence is TGTGCCAGCAGCCTCAGGGTCTCTGGGGCCAACGTCCTGACTTTC. It is translated as CASSLRVSGANVLTF.

In this sample, this clone turned up once. V is TRBV25-1 and J is TRBJ2-3; perhaps TRBD2 as D (5 bases). Germline V gene sequence: CDR1 MGHDK, CDR2 SYGVNS. With 4 bases removed from V and 0 bases from J, the gap between germline ends came to 17 bases. This CDR3 is built from 17 residues. The CDR3, as DNA: TGTGCCAGCAGTGGCTTCCTTAGCGCTCTGAGCACAGATACGCAGTATTTT. Its translation: CASSGFLSALSTDTQYF.

The chain uses TRBV5-1 and TRBJ2-1, with 11 positions matching TRBD1. Germline trimming cut 3 bases from V and 3 bases from J; bases unmatched to any gene: 2. CDR1 is SGHRS, CDR2 YFSETQ, per germline. CDR3 length equals 15 residues. The CDR3 protein is CASSSGQGGYNEQFF. The DNA of the CDR3 is TGCGCCAGCAGCTCGGGACAGGGGGGCTACAATGAGCAGTTCTTC.

The chain recombines TRBV7-2 with TRBJ1-2, with D perhaps TRBD1 (6 bases). The V gene lost 5 bases and the J gene lost 3 bases, with 13 bases spanning the gap. The CDR3 extends over 14 amino acids. Per germline, CDR1 SGHTA and CDR2 FQGNSA. The CDR3 sequence is CASSGRTGHYGYTF. For the CDR3, the DNA is TGTGCCAGCAGCGGCCGAACAGGGCACTATGGCTACACCTTC.

This chain links TRBV6-2 or TRBV6-3 with TRBJ2-1, with D possibly matching TRBD1 (5 bases). CDR3 length equals 16 residues. V gave up 2 bases and J gave up 5 bases, with 16 bases separating them. CDR1 and CDR2 (germline): MNHEY, SVGEGT. CDR3 protein: CASSYTSRDLNNEQFF. Here the CDR3 DNA reads TGTGCCAGCAGTTACACCTCCAGGGATCTGAACAATGAGCAGTTCTTC.

This clone was seen more than once but under ten times. The rearrangement joins TRBV29-1 to TRBJ1-1; possibly TRBD1 for D (5 bases). The V gene lost 2 bases and the J gene lost 1 base, with 11 bases spanning the gap. The CDR3 spans 14 residues. The germline V gene has CDR1 SQVTM and CDR2 ANQGSEA. The CDR3 sequence: CSVERGGRNTEAFF. Here the CDR3 DNA reads TGCAGCGTTGAACGGGGGGGGAGGAACACTGAAGCTTTCTTT.

V usage is TRBV14 and J usage is TRBJ2-1, with D unclear. V was cut by 1 base and J by 9 bases, with 4 bases left in between. The CDR3 covers 11 residues. CDR1 and CDR2 from the germline V gene are SGHDN and FVKESK. The CDR3 spells CASSQVREQFF. CDR3 DNA: TGTGCCAGCAGCCAAGTGCGTGAGCAGTTCTTC.

As regards this clone: Other nucleotide sequences in the sample specify the same CDR3. The gene calls are TRBV29-1 and TRBJ2-5, with 7 bases fitting TRBD2. This CDR3 spans 12 amino acids. CDR1 SQVTM and CDR2 ANQGSEA come from the germline V gene. V dropped 4 bases and J dropped 5; count of bases not matched to a gene: 4. For the CDR3, the DNA is TGCAGCGTTGGACTAGCCAGGGAGACCCAGTACTTC. This sequence encodes CSVGLARETQYF.

The J gene is TRBJ2-1, the V gene TRBV2; TRBD1 is a possible D gene (6 bases). CDR1 and CDR2 (germline): SNHLY, FYNNEI. This CDR3 is built from 14 residues. V was clipped by 4 bases and J by 0 bases, with 7 bases between them. The CDR3 region has the DNA TGTGCCAGCAGTGTCAGGGGCTCCTACAATGAGCAGTTCTTC. Its protein product is CASSVRGSYNEQFF. Full variable domain (remainder filled in from reference TRBV2 and TRBJ2-1): EPEVTQTPSHQVTQMGQEVILRCVPISNHLYFYWYRQILGQKVEFLVSFYNNEISEKSEIFDDQFSVERPDGSNFTLKIRSTKLEDSAMYFCASSVRGSYNEQFFGPGTRLTVL.

The chain is built from TRBV30 and TRBJ1-2, with 9 bases identical to TRBD1. Per the germline V gene, CDR1 is GTSNPN and CDR2 is SVGIG (reference sequence). The CDR3 extends over 14 amino acids. V shed 1 base and J 8 bases; nucleotides not matched to a gene: 8. CDR3 coding DNA: TGTGCCTGGAGTGCTCACGGGACAGGGTCCGGCTACACCTTC. It specifies CAWSAHGTGSGYTF. Looking up the rest from reference TRBV30 and TRBJ1-2 gives the full variable domain: SQTIHQWPATLVQPVGSPLSLECTVEGTSNPNLYWYRQAAGRGLQLLFYSVGIGQISSEVPQNLSASRPQDRQFILSSKKLLLSDSGFYLCAWSAHGTGSGYTFGSGTRLTVV.

Only one count was recorded for this clone. The chain recombines TRBV5-1 with TRBJ2-7, with D perhaps matching TRBD1 (5 bases). V was shortened by 0 bases and J by 5 bases, with 12 bases between the two germline ends. The V gene's germline CDR1 is SGHRS and CDR2 YFSETQ. The CDR3 runs 14 residues. CDR3 region: CASSLVGANNEQYF. The CDR3 DNA reads as TGCGCCAGCAGCTTGGTAGGGGCGAACAACGAGCAGTACTTC.

The V gene is TRBV19, the J gene TRBJ1-3; D gene uncertain. Germline V gene sequence: CDR1 LNHDA, CDR2 SQIVND (reference sequence). This CDR3 spans 15 amino acids. V lost 1 base, J lost 4 bases, and 11 bases lay in between. The CDR3 DNA is TGTGCCAGTAGTATAGGGGCCGGGAGCGGAAACACCATATATTTT. It codes for CASSIGAGSGNTIYF.

The chain combines TRBV7-2 with TRBJ2-5, with 9 bases that match TRBD2. The germline V gene has CDR1 SGHTA and CDR2 FQGNSA. The CDR3 covers 15 residues. V was pared by 5 bases and J by 4 bases, with 8 bases of the junction left unmatched. CDR3 sequence: CASSISGGAGETQYF. The CDR3 DNA reads as TGTGCCAGCAGCATTAGCGGGGGAGCCGGAGAGACCCAGTACTTC.

The V gene is TRBV11-2, the J gene TRBJ2-5; 11 bases fit TRBD1. Germline values: CDR1 SGHAT, CDR2 FQNNGV. The CDR3 has 19 residues. V was clipped by 5 bases and J by 9 bases; unmatched bases: 23. Written as DNA, the CDR3 is TGTGCCAGCAGCGAGCCGGGACAGGGGGGCCGGGACTACGCGGACGCCCAGTACTTC. It yields the protein CASSEPGQGGRDYADAQYF.